The 28 T cell receptor beta chains in this list originate from one sample, sequenced in a study of CD8 T cells in ankylosing spondylitis. TCRdb ran MiXCR on the 5' RACE reads and lists one entry per CDR3 protein. Of 180,000 or so distinct CDR3 sequences listed, roughly 10% are singletons. The specimen was blood, either unsorted or a sorted T cell fraction (not recorded which). These TCRs come from a male donor with ankylosing spondylitis or in good health (not recorded which).

This clonotype has a count of ten or more. The chain uses TRBV4-3 and TRBJ2-1, with 12 bases that match TRBD1. CDR3 size: 13 residues. Germline V gives CDR1 LGHNA, CDR2 YSLEER. With V trimmed by 8 bases and J by 6 bases, 2 bases remained unmatched. The CDR3 protein is CASQGQGANEQFF. CDR3 bases: TGCGCCAGCCAGGGACAGGGGGCCAATGAGCAGTTCTTC.

This clonotype was counted at least ten times. The chain has TRBV5-1 and TRBJ2-1, with 7 bases identical to TRBD2. The CDR3 runs 17 residues. V trimming: 1 base; J trimming: 7 bases; junction bases outside the gene matches: 14. The V gene's germline CDR1 is SGHRS and CDR2 YFSETQ. CDR3 bases: TGCGCCAGCAGCTTGCCGCGCGGGAGCGATCTTCGGAATGAGCAGTTCTTC. Amino acids: CASSLPRGSDLRNEQFF. Supplemented by reference TRBV5-1 and TRBJ2-1, the full variable domain reads KAGVTQTPRYLIKTRGQQVTLSCSPISGHRSVSWYQQTPGQGLQFLFEYFSETQRNKGNFPGRFSGRQFSNSRSEMNVSTLELGDSALYLCASSLPRGSDLRNEQFFGPGTRLTVL.

This clonotype has just a few counts. This chain joins TRBV7-6 and TRBJ1-5; D is unclear. The CDR3 extends over 16 amino acids. Trimming removed 7 bases from V and 0 bases from J, with 16 bases in between. The germline CDR1 and CDR2 sequences are SGHVS and FNYEAQ. The CDR3 DNA reads as TGTGCCAGCACCTCCGGGTCCGCTAATAGCAATCAGCCCCAGCATTTT. Translated: CASTSGSANSNQPQHF.

This clonotype was seen more than once but under ten times. J is TRBJ2-2 and V is TRBV27; 8 bases are a match to TRBD2. The V gene's germline CDR1 is MNHEY and CDR2 SMNVEV (reference sequence). V trimming: 6 bases; J trimming: 4 bases; junction bases outside the gene matches: 7. CDR3 length: 15 amino acids. The CDR3 loop is CASSVGRAITGELFF. For the CDR3, the DNA is TGTGCCAGCAGCGTCGGGAGGGCCATCACCGGGGAGCTGTTTTTT.

The CDR3 loop is CASSQAGIKETQYF. The CDR3 DNA follows: TGCGCCAGCAGCCAGGCGGGGATAAAAGAGACCCAGTACTTC. The V call is TRBV4-1, the J call TRBJ2-5, with D tentatively TRBD2 (6 bases). The germline V gene encodes CDR1 MGHRA and CDR2 YSYEKL. Deletions cut 3 bases from V and 3 bases from J, with 11 bases between. CDR3 length equals 14 residues.

This clonotype was counted many times. The chain is built from TRBV5-1 and TRBJ2-7, with 7 bases identical to TRBD2. The CDR3 has 14 amino acids. CDR1 and CDR2 from the germline V gene are SGHRS and YFSETQ. After removal of 4 bases from V and 0 bases from J, the junction contained 4 bases not matched to a gene. CDR3 nucleotide sequence: TGCGCCAGCAGCCGTGGGGGGGACTCCTACGAGCAGTACTTC. Its translation is CASSRGGDSYEQYF.

This clonotype was counted only a few times. The chain is built from TRBV9 and TRBJ2-2; 7 bases fit TRBD1. The CDR3 has 15 residues. CDR1 and CDR2 from the germline V gene are SGDLS and YYNGEE. After removal of 0 bases from V and 3 bases from J, the junction contained 2 bases not matched to a gene. CDR3 bases: TGTGCCAGCAGCGTAGCGGGACAGTACACCGGGGAGCTGTTTTTT. It is translated as CASSVAGQYTGELFF. Full variable domain (rest looked up from reference TRBV9 and TRBJ2-2): DSGVTQTPKHLITATGQRVTLRCSPRSGDLSVYWYQQSLDQGLQFLIQYYNGEERAKGNILERFSAQQFPDLHSELNLSSLELGDSALYFCASSVAGQYTGELFFGEGSRLTVL.

This clonotype has ten or more counts. The chain uses TRBV5-1 and TRBJ2-1; TRBD2 matches at 9 bases. The germline gives CDR1 SGHRS, CDR2 YFSETQ. The CDR3 consists of 15 residues. V lost 3 bases to trimming and J lost 2 bases; unmatched junction nucleotides: 3. The CDR3 DNA follows: TGCGCCAGCAGCTCGACTAGCGGTACCTACAATGAGCAGTTCTTC. Its translation is CASSSTSGTYNEQFF. Combining the CDR3 with reference TRBV5-1 and TRBJ2-1 gives the whole variable domain KAGVTQTPRYLIKTRGQQVTLSCSPISGHRSVSWYQQTPGQGLQFLFEYFSETQRNKGNFPGRFSGRQFSNSRSEMNVSTLELGDSALYLCASSSTSGTYNEQFFGPGTRLTVL.

This clonotype appeared many times. V gene TRBV20-1 combines with J gene TRBJ1-4, with 7 nucleotides matching TRBD1. CDR1 and CDR2 from the germline V gene are DFQATT and SNEGSKA (reference sequence). With V trimmed by 6 bases and J by 2 bases, 3 bases remained unmatched. This CDR3 contains 13 residues. The chain's CDR3 is CSAQTGTNEKLFF. In DNA, the CDR3 is TGCAGTGCACAGACAGGGACTAATGAAAAACTGTTTTTT.

In its sample, this clonotype was seen many times. V and J are TRBV29-1 and TRBJ2-7, with TRBD1 matching over 7 bases. V lost 4 bases and J lost 6; bases outside the gene matches: 3. This CDR3 is 11 amino acids long. Germline V CDR1 and CDR2: SQVTM, ANQGSEA. The CDR3 region has the DNA TGCAGCGTTGGACAGGGTTTCGAGCAGTACTTC. The encoded protein is CSVGQGFEQYF.

The chain links TRBV12-3 or TRBV12-4 to TRBJ2-7; 9 nucleotides align to TRBD2. This CDR3 spans 15 amino acids. J gave up 5 bases and V 2 bases, and 7 bases lay outside the gene matches. CDR3 amino acids: CASSLNSGGTDEQYF. The CDR3 DNA sequence: TGTGCCAGCAGTTTAAACAGCGGGGGGACAGACGAGCAGTACTTC.

This clonotype was found many times. The chain carries TRBV14 and TRBJ2-5, with 13 bases aligning to TRBD2. Per the germline V gene, CDR1 is SGHDN and CDR2 is FVKESK. The trim removed 4 bases at V and 2 bases at J, leaving 4 bases unmatched. The CDR3 is 16 residues long. In DNA, the CDR3 is TGTGCCAGCAGCCGACGACTAGCGGGAGGACAAGAGACCCAGTACTTC. This encodes CASSRRLAGGQETQYF.

V gene TRBV20-1 combines with J gene TRBJ2-2, with 9 bases fitting TRBD2. Trimming cost V 4 bases and J 6 bases; bases outside gene matches: 9. The germline gives CDR1 DFQATT, CDR2 SNEGSKA (reference sequence). The CDR3 contains 15 residues. The CDR3 DNA sequence: TGCAGTGCTACCTCCGGGACTAGCCCCTCCGGGGAGCTGTTTTTT. The encoded protein is CSATSGTSPSGELFF.

This clonotype was picked up a small number of times. The V and J genes are TRBV30 and TRBJ1-1; D is perhaps TRBD1 (6 bases). Germline V CDR1 and CDR2: GTSNPN, SVGIG (reference sequence). V gave up 0 bases and J gave up 1 base, with 9 bases separating them. This CDR3 is built from 14 residues. The CDR3 DNA sequence: TGTGCCTGGAGTGTTGTAGGGGGGAACACTGAAGCTTTCTTT. Amino acids: CAWSVVGGNTEAFF.

This clonotype was detected ten times or more. V is TRBV5-1 and J is TRBJ2-1; 8 nucleotides align to TRBD2. The CDR3 consists of 16 residues. The germline gives CDR1 SGHRS, CDR2 YFSETQ. J gave up 6 bases and V 4 bases, and 12 bases lay outside the gene matches. The CDR3 here is CASSGTGLVIINEQFF. The DNA of the CDR3 is TGCGCCAGCAGCGGGACGGGACTAGTGATTATCAATGAGCAGTTCTTC.

This clonotype was counted ten times or more. This chain joins TRBV20-1 and TRBJ1-1, with a weak D call TRBD1 (6 bases). The V gene's germline CDR1 is DFQATT and CDR2 SNEGSKA (reference sequence). This CDR3 spans 13 amino acids. V dropped 3 bases and J dropped 5 bases, with 13 bases sitting between them. CDR3 region: CSASSGVRTEAFF. As DNA, the CDR3 is TGCAGTGCTAGTTCAGGGGTAAGGACTGAAGCTTTCTTT.

Many counts were recorded for this clonotype. The rearrangement joins TRBV29-1 to TRBJ1-2; D is unclear. Trimming pared 0 bases from V and 4 bases from J, leaving 18 bases between. Germline V gives CDR1 SQVTM, CDR2 ANQGSEA. The CDR3 has 16 residues. CDR3 in DNA: TGCAGCGTTGAAGATCCCCTATTTGGACTAGGCTATGGCTACACCTTC. It is translated as CSVEDPLFGLGYGYTF.

This clonotype was counted many times. The chain links TRBV12-3 or TRBV12-4 to TRBJ1-6, with D unresolved. The CDR3 is made up of 12 amino acids. Trimming cost V 7 bases and J 7 bases, with 8 bases left between them. The DNA of the CDR3 is TGTGCCAGCAATATGGGGAATTCACCCCTCCACTTT. Amino acid sequence: CASNMGNSPLHF.

Only a few counts were recorded for this clonotype. The chain is built from TRBV9 and TRBJ2-3, with 7 bases fitting TRBD1. The J segment lost 0 bases and the V segment lost 0 bases, leaving 4 bases of the junction unmatched. The CDR3 consists of 16 residues. Germline V CDR1 and CDR2: SGDLS, YYNGEE. DNA for the CDR3: TGTGCCAGCAGCGTAGATACAGGGGCTAGCACAGATACGCAGTATTTT. Protein sequence: CASSVDTGASTDTQYF.

Ten or more counts support this clonotype. V usage is TRBV20-1 and J usage is TRBJ1-2; D not resolved. Trimming removed 7 bases at V and 5 bases at J, with 14 bases between. This CDR3 region has 12 residues. Germline CDR1 reads DFQATT; CDR2 reads SNEGSKA (reference sequence). The CDR3 bases are TGCAGTGTCCAAACGTCGGCTTATGGCTACACCTTC. Protein sequence: CSVQTSAYGYTF.

This clonotype was counted between two and nine times. V is TRBV20-1 and J is TRBJ2-1; 7 bases match TRBD1. The trim removed 5 bases at V and 5 bases at J, leaving 6 bases unmatched. Germline lookup yields CDR1 DFQATT and CDR2 SNEGSKA (reference sequence). The CDR3 length is 13 residues. The CDR3 coding sequence is TGCAGTGCTCGCGGACAGGCCGACAATGAGCAGTTCTTC. This encodes CSARGQADNEQFF.

This clonotype was seen at least ten times. The rearrangement links TRBV2 to TRBJ1-3, with D possibly matching TRBD1 (5 bases). The germline V and J ends were trimmed by 0 bases and 2 bases, with 17 bases remaining between them. The V gene's germline CDR1 is SNHLY and CDR2 FYNNEI. CDR3 size: 18 residues. As DNA, the CDR3 is TGTGCCAGCAGTGAAGCGTCCTTTCGAGGAGGGGCTGGAAACACCATATATTTT. Its translation: CASSEASFRGGAGNTIYF.

This clonotype appeared many times. The CDR3, as DNA: TGTGCCAGCAGCCCGGACCTGAACACCGGGGAGCTGTTTTTT. Protein: CASSPDLNTGELFF. The rearrangement links TRBV28 to TRBJ2-2; no firm D call. The CDR3 extends over 14 amino acids. Germline values: CDR1 MDHEN, CDR2 SYDVKM. Trimming shortened V by 6 bases and J by 1 base, and 9 bases separated the two germline ends.

This clonotype was seen at least ten times. CDR3 in DNA: TGCAGTGCTAGATCACCATTAACGACAGGATACGAGCAGTACTTC. Encoded protein: CSARSPLTTGYEQYF. The J gene is TRBJ2-7, the V gene TRBV20-1; a weak D match, TRBD1 (6 bases). The CDR3 has 15 amino acids. Germline V gene lookup returns CDR1 DFQATT and CDR2 SNEGSKA (reference sequence). Trimming pared 2 bases from V and 4 bases from J, leaving 18 bases between.

This clonotype was found many times. The V gene is TRBV12-3 or TRBV12-4, the J gene TRBJ2-3; a possible D gene is TRBD2 (6 bases). The V and J ends lost 6 bases and 4 bases respectively, with 11 bases between them. CDR3 length equals 13 residues. CDR3 DNA: TGTGCCAGCAGGTCGCGGGGAGCAGATACGCAGTATTTT. Translating gives CASRSRGADTQYF.

Worth noting for this clonotype: This may be a read error: a much more frequent sequence differs by one nucleotide. This rearrangement joins TRBV5-1 to TRBJ2-3; 11 nucleotides line up with TRBD2. The CDR3 sequence is 16 residues long. The germline CDR1 and CDR2 sequences are SGHRS and YFSETQ. The CDR3 region has the DNA TGCGCCACCAGCTTGATGGGACTAGCGGGCACAGATACGCAGTATTTT. This gives the protein CATSLMGLAGTDTQYF.

This clonotype was seen ten or more times. V gene TRBV29-1 combines with J gene TRBJ2-5; possible D gene TRBD2, 5 bases. The V gene lost 6 bases and the J gene lost 7 bases, with 15 bases spanning the gap. CDR3 size: 12 residues. Germline V gene data show CDR1 as SQVTM and CDR2 as ANQGSEA. As DNA, the CDR3 is TGCAGCGTCGTTGGACGGGAAGTGACCCAGTACTTC. Encoded protein: CSVVGREVTQYF.

This clonotype came up a few times. This chain links TRBV4-3 with TRBJ2-7, with D possibly TRBD2 on 5 matching bases. The V gene's germline CDR1 is LGHNA and CDR2 YSLEER. Trimming took off 2 bases at V and 1 base at J, with 18 bases between the two ends. The CDR3 runs to 17 residues. The CDR3 sequence is CASSQRLRTRRSYEQYF. CDR3 bases: TGCGCCAGCAGCCAACGATTAAGGACTCGCCGTTCCTACGAGCAGTACTTC.